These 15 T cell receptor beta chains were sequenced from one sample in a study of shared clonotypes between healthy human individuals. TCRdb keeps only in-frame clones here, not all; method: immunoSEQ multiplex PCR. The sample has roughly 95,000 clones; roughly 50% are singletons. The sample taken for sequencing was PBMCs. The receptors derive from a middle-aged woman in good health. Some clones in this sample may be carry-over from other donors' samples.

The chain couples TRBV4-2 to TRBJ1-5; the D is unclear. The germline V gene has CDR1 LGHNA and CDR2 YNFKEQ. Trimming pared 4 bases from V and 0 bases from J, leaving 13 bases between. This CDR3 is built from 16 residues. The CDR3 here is CASSLQSGVSNQPQHF. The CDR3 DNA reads TGTGCCAGCAGCCTTCAGAGTGGGGTTAGCAATCAGCCCCAGCATTTT.

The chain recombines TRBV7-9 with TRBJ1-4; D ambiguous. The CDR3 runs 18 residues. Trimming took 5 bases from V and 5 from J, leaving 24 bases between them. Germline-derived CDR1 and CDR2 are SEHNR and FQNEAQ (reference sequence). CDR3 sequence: CASSTNPIGREFNEKLFF. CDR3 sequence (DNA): TGTGCCAGCAGCACCAACCCAATCGGGAGGGAGTTCAATGAAAAACTGTTTTTT.

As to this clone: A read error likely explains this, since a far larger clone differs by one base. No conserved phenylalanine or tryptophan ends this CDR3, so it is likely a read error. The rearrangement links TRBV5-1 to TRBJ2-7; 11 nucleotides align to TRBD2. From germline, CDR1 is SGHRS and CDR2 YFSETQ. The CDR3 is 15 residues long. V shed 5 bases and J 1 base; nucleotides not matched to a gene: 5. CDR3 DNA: TGCGCCAGCAGTACTAGCGGGAGTAGATCCTACGAGCAGTACTCC. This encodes CASSTSGSRSYEQYS.

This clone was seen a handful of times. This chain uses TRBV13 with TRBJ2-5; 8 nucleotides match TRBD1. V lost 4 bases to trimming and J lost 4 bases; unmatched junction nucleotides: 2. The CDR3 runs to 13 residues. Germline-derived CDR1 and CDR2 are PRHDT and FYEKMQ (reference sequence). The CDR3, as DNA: TGTGCCAGCAGCTCAGGACAGGGAGAGACCCAGTACTTC. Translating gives CASSSGQGETQYF.

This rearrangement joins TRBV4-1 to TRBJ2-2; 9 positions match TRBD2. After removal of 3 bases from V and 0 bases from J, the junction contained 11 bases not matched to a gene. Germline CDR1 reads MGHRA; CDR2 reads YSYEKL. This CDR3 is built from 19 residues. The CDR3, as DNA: TGCGCCAGCAGCCAGACCCTGGGGCTAGCGGGATCGAACACCGGGGAGCTGTTTTTT. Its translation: CASSQTLGLAGSNTGELFF.

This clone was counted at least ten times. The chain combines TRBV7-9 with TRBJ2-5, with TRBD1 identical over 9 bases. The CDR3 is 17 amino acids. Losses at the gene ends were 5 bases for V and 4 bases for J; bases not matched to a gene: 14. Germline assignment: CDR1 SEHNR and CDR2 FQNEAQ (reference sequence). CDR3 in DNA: TGTGCCAGCAGCGAAGGACAGGGGTGGAGTTTAGGAGAGACCCAGTACTTC. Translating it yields CASSEGQGWSLGETQYF.

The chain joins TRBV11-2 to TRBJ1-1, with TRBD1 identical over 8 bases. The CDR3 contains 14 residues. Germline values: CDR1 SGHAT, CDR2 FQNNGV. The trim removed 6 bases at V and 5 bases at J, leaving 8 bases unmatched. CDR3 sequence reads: CASRSDRGRTEAFF. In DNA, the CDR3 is TGTGCCAGCAGATCCGACAGGGGTAGGACTGAAGCTTTCTTT. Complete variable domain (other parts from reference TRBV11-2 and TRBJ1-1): EAGVAQSPRYKIIEKRQSVAFWCNPISGHATLYWYQQILGQGPKLLIQFQNNGVVDDSQLPKDRFSAERLKGVDSTLKIQPAKLEDSAVYLCASRSDRGRTEAFFGQGTRLTVV.

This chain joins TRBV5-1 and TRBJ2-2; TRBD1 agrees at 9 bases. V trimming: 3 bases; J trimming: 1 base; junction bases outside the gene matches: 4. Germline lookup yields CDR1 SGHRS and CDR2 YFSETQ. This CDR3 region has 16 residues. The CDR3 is CASSSDRGQNTGELFF. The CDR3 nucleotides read TGCGCCAGCAGCTCGGACAGGGGACAGAACACCGGGGAGCTGTTTTTT.

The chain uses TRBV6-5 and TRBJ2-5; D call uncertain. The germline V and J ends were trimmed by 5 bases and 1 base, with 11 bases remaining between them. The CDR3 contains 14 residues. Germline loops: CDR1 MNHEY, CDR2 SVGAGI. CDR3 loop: CASSPHLVQETQYF. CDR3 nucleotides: TGTGCCAGCAGTCCCCATCTGGTCCAAGAGACCCAGTACTTC.

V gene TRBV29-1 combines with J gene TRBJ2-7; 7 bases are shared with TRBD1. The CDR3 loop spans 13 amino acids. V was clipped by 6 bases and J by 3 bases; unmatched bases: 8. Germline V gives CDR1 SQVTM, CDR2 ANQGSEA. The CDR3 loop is CSVGTATDYEQYF. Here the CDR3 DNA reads TGCAGCGTGGGGACAGCCACAGACTACGAGCAGTACTTC.

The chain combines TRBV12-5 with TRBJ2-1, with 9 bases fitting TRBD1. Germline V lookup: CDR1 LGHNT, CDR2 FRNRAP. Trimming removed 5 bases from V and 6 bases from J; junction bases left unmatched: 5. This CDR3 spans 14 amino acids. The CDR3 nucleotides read TGTGCTAGTGGTAACCGACAGGGGGGCAATGAGCAGTTCTTC. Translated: CASGNRQGGNEQFF. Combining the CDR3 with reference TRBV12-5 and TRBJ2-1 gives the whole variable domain DARVTQTPRHKVTEMGQEVTMRCQPILGHNTVFWYRQTMMQGLELLAYFRNRAPLDDSGMPKDRFSAEMPDATLATLKIQPSEPRDSAVYFCASGNRQGGNEQFFGPGTRLTVL.

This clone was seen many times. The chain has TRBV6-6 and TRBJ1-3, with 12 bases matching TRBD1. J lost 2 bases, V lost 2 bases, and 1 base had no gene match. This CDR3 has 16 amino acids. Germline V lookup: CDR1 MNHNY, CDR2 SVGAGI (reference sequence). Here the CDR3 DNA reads TGTGCCAGCAGTTACGGGACAGGGGGCCCTGGAAACACCATATATTTT. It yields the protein CASSYGTGGPGNTIYF.

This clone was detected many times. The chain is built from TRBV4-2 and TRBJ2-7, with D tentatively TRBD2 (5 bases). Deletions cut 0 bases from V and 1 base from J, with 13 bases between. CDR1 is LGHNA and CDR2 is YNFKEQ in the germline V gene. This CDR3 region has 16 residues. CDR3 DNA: TGTGCCAGCAGCCAAGATCCCGGAGGTGGGTCCTACGAGCAGTACTTC. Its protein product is CASSQDPGGGSYEQYF.

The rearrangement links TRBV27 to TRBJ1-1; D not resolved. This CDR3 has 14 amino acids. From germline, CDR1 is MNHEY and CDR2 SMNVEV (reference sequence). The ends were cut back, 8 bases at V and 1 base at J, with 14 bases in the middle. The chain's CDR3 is CASGQRGENTEAFF. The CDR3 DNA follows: TGTGCCAGCGGCCAACGCGGGGAGAACACTGAAGCTTTCTTT.

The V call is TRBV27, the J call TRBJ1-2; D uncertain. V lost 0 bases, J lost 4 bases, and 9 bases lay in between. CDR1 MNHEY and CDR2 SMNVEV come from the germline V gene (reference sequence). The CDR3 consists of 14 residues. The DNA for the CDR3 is TGTGCCAGCAGTTTATCCCGCGGTCTCTATGGCTACACCTTC. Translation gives CASSLSRGLYGYTF.